This record covers a single TCR beta chain. Per the germline V gene, CDR1 is MGHDK and CDR2 is SYGVNS. V lost 3 bases, J lost 8 bases, and 13 bases lay in between. The CDR3 is 14 amino acids. These data originate in a study of shared clonotypes between healthy human individuals. Using immunoSEQ multiplex PCR, the repertoire was profiled, and TCRdb retains in-frame clones only, with some absent. The sample shows about 2 million clones, less than 95% of them seen only once. The naive CD8 fraction comprised CD45RO-negative cells positively selected for CCR7 and excluded terminally differentiated effector memory CD45RA+ cells.

The sequence came from a young man in good health. This sequence joins TRBV25-1 and TRBJ1-4, with a weak D call TRBD1 (6 bases). The sequenced sample consisted of naive CD8+ T cells sorted from blood. DNA of the CDR3: TGTGCCAGCAGTGACGAGGGGGTAGGGGAAAAACTGTTTTTT. Translation: CASSDEGVGEKLFF.